This is a list of T cell receptor beta chains from one sample in a study of beta chain features in type 1 diabetes. Profiling relied on immunoSEQ multiplex PCR, and the TCRdb table lists in-frame clones only, not all of them. In the table there are 250,000 to 350,000 clones, 11% of which are singletons. The specimen was naive CD4+ T cells from blood. The receptor source for this set is a woman in her 30s in good health. Each CDR3 is given without its conserved first and last residue. The D gene is left open where the match is weak.

TRBV7-9	TRBD1	TRBJ1-5	13	ASSRTGRNGQPQH
TRBV4-1	.	TRBJ2-5	13	ASSQVGRGVETQY
TRBV5-4	TRBD2	TRBJ2-7	12	ASSLGTGGYEQY
TRBV7-2	.	TRBJ2-7	11	ASSLMTIGEQY
TRBV30	TRBD2	TRBJ2-7	12	AWSRGGRLYEQY
TRBV7-8	TRBD1	TRBJ2-7	13	ASSLLEGQTYEQY
TRBV2	.	TRBJ2-2	12	AIRRGNPTGELF
TRBV29-1	.	TRBJ2-7	9	SVITGFEQY
TRBV28	.	TRBJ2-3	10	ASSLRGDTQY
TRBV5-1	TRBD2	TRBJ2-7	11	ATRASGSHEQY
TRBV5-1	TRBD1	TRBJ1-1	12	ASSLRTGNTEAF
TRBV6-5	TRBD1	TRBJ2-7	13	ASRPDRGYLNEQY
TRBV30	.	TRBJ2-1	15	AWSGHRVKRGYNEQF
TRBV15	TRBD2	TRBJ2-7	19	ATSRDIITGLVARTSYEQY
TRBV30	.	TRBJ2-3	11	AWSFGLTDTQY
TRBV27	TRBD1	TRBJ1-4	15	ANPVRDPGQGNEKLF
TRBV30	.	TRBJ2-7	12	AWAGGIGTYEQY
TRBV9	TRBD2	TRBJ2-2	13	ASSISGSGTGELF
TRBV7-7	TRBD2	TRBJ2-7	12	ASSPRGDDDEQY
TRBV2	.	TRBJ2-7	11	ASSDSGFDEQY
TRBV28	TRBD2	TRBJ2-1	12	ASKRTSGHNEQF
TRBV7-6	.	TRBJ2-7	12	ASSRDTRAYEQY
TRBV2	TRBD2	TRBJ2-1	13	ASSDGLANTNEQF
TRBV2	.	TRBJ1-1	11	ASSGGGVTEAF
TRBV15	TRBD1	TRBJ2-5	12	ATSLTETGGTQY
TRBV28	.	TRBJ1-2	10	ASSEANYGYT
TRBV28	.	TRBJ1-1	11	ASSFPTTGWAF
TRBV28	.	TRBJ2-1	9	ASSEFVEQF
TRBV11-2	.	TRBJ2-4	10	ASSLTQNIQY
TRBV7-2	.	TRBJ1-5	9	ASGRGQPQH
TRBV29-1	.	TRBJ2-7	11	SVAPRPRYEQY
TRBV30	.	TRBJ2-7	12	AWSVGEVTYEQY
TRBV29-1	TRBD1	TRBJ2-7	11	SVAGTGMGEQY
TRBV18	TRBD2	TRBJ2-3	14	ASSRTSGATRDTQY
TRBV5-6	.	TRBJ2-4	11	ASSLGQKNIQY
TRBV25-1	TRBD2	TRBJ2-7	11	ASSNPGGHEQY
TRBV25-1	.	TRBJ2-1	12	ASSERGSGNEQF
TRBV19	TRBD2	TRBJ2-7	13	ASSRLAGPTGEQY
TRBV9	.	TRBJ2-2	14	ASTGASGYPTGELF
TRBV30	TRBD1	TRBJ1-5	17	AWSVSPDRDPWSNQPQH
TRBV7-2	.	TRBJ2-7	13	ASSLTQGSGYEQY
TRBV7-9	TRBD1	TRBJ1-1	13	ASSLEGTGVEEAF
TRBV18	TRBD1	TRBJ2-7	13	ASSPSGTASYEQY
TRBV11-1	TRBD2	TRBJ2-2	14	ASSLAAGGGTGELF
TRBV7-2	TRBD2	TRBJ2-3	14	ASSSRTSSSADTQY
TRBV19	TRBD1	TRBJ2-5	12	ASSMDRATETQY
TRBV7-9	.	TRBJ2-7	13	ASTDSGRGGLQQY
TRBV30	TRBD1	TRBJ1-4	11	AWKTGLNEKLF
TRBV10-3	.	TRBJ1-1	11	ALRGGEGTEAF
TRBV7-2	.	TRBJ2-7	12	ASSLVRDNYEQY
TRBV7-9	.	TRBJ2-6	17	ASSLVGSGQSSGANVLT
TRBV6-5	.	TRBJ2-7	13	ASSYSRQTGVEQY
TRBV6-6	.	TRBJ2-1	10	ASSYSANEQF
TRBV4-3	.	TRBJ2-3	12	ASSQDRDGDTQY
TRBV4-3	TRBD1	TRBJ2-4	13	ASSQETGGTNIQY